This T cell receptor (beta chain) emerged from a study of cytomegalovirus exposure and HLA in healthy donors (dated by TCRdb to the late 2010s). For the wider study: An earlier analysis of several hundred of the donors reported 250 to 350 Gb of sequence data and more than 90 million unique TCR beta sequences from some 180 million T cells. Along with the approximately 600-subject first cohort, a separate validation cohort of more than 90 different subjects was used. In the later analysis, no new phenotypic data were used to find candidate immune exposures; instead, reliance was placed on TCR beta sequences and their occurrence across donors. Several DR-DQ haplotypes were handled as single units for association and clustering, since linkage in the cohort was strong. Every discovery cohort repertoire had been produced on one sequencing platform. A later genetic analysis used genome-wide SNP genotypes for about 65% of the roughly 670 donors, treating that subset as a discovery cohort. Of the roughly 410 genotyped donors, less than 90% were placed in the genetic ancestry cluster associated with self-reported Caucasian donors. The number of typed donors differed by locus: 629-630 for A, B, C, DRB1 and DQB1; approximately 530 for DQA1; some 610 for DPA1; and roughly 470 for DPB1. HLA typing included class I and class II loci at four-digit resolution. The aim of the study was to test whether cataloging public T cell receptors could identify signatures of past pathogen exposure. On average, about 200,000 unique TCR beta nucleotide sequences were sequenced per donor among some 420 genotyped donors of the cohort, with roughly a sixth of those sequences being non-productive. To study patterns of TCR occurrence, a later analysis re-analyzed previously published TCR beta repertoires from 600 to 750 donors and added high-resolution HLA genotyping. Donor age, sex, ethnicity and CMV serostatus were compiled together with the repertoire data. Using immunosequencing, the study profiled T cell repertoires from about 620 subjects and related those repertoires to cytomegalovirus serostatus. An earlier analysis of some 500 of the donors used high-throughput TCR beta sequencing to judge whether each TCR beta V gene segment behaved as functional or pseudogenic. About 280 gigabases of sequencing data and approximately 93 million unique TCR sequences were included in an early release covering about 700 HLA-typed donors. The study combined high-throughput TCR immunosequencing, statistical association of individual TCRs with disease status, and machine learning to predict cytomegalovirus infection status. Paper-wide results and their limitations: According to a later analysis, most CMV-associated TCR beta chains appeared to be HLA-restricted, and the HLA associations seemed to be driven largely by CMV exposure. In both the original and validation cohorts, the classifier was reported to diagnose cytomegalovirus status with high specificity and sensitivity. The authors suggested that the approach could potentially be extended to other disease states and immunological phenotypes. Correlated functional status among segregating V segments might be attributable to linkage disequilibrium, but an unknown experimental factor could not be ruled out. V-gene and J-gene trimming of TCR beta chains was associated with a missense DCLRE1C variant in a later genetic analysis, and the association was replicated in an independent cohort. In a later analysis, HLA-associated TCR beta chains were found to be more clonally expanded and to have lower generation probabilities than equally common non-associated chains. The study gave a list of some 150 TCR beta chains associated with cytomegalovirus. When HLA alleles, especially DR and DQ, strongly co-occurred, attributing TCR associations to individual alleles was difficult. According to a later analysis, TCR association rates differed among HLA loci, with DRB1 alleles showing the most associated TCRs and HLA-C alleles showing the fewest. A further reported finding was that TCR beta sequences accurately predicted the HLA-A and HLA-B alleles for most subjects in the first cohort. The only immune exposure information available for the cohort was CMV serostatus. Compared with the approximately 710-donor mean, donors in an Asian-associated ancestry cluster had fewer N-insertions in productive TCRs, according to a later genetic analysis. Sequencing depth was assumed to be roughly uniform across donors in the presence/absence analyses, though that assumption may not hold. Most TCR sequences were seen in very few donors, while some public TCRs were found in many individuals. Because counts were too low, 15 to 20 rarely observed V segments, including chromosome 9 orphons, were left out of the earlier analysis of a few hundred of the donors. A later analysis associated 15,000 to 20,000 TCR beta sequences with specific HLA alleles at a false discovery rate of 0.05. The sequencing pipeline was judged likely to have produced a cluster of highly shared sequence variants as a technical artifact. In vitro tests confirmed that a few of the cytomegalovirus-associated TCR beta chains recognize cytomegalovirus antigens. Because HLA typing was missing for some donors at each locus, association tests included only the typed subset. According to a later analysis, parvovirus B19, influenza, CMV and Epstein-Barr virus appeared linked to several top co-occurrence clusters. Broadly in line with IMGT annotations, most TCR beta V segments showed up in productive rearrangements about 87% or about 30% of the time in an earlier analysis of some 590 of the donors. The cohort was sequenced for TCR beta chains only, and without alpha or paired-chain data the features that could be detected were limited.

Library creation used the immunoSEQ multiplex PCR assay. For the multiplex PCR, a mixture combining 60 forward primers for TCR Vbeta segments and 13 reverse primers for TCR Jbeta segments was used. Amplification of the CDR3 region of rearranged TCR beta genes was performed with a multiplex PCR assay on genomic DNA. Amplified TCR beta libraries were sequenced as 87-base-pair reads on the Illumina HiSeq System. As for the original processing: A later analysis tallied some 79 million unique TCR beta chains across the 650 to 750 repertoires, and about 10 million of those chains were shared by two or more donors. Raw reads were error-corrected and collapsed into unique sequences by a nearest-neighbor algorithm in which closely related sequences were merged to remove PCR and sequencing errors. Alignment of CDR3 sequences to IMGT reference sequences was used to assign V, D and J gene segments. For a sequence to be retained, a match of at least six nucleotides was required to both a V gene segment and a J gene segment. Rearrangements were classified as productive when the CDR3 lacked stop codons and remained in frame with V and J, and all other rearrangements were classified as non-productive. Following IMGT convention, CDR3 was defined as the stretch from the second conserved V-encoded cysteine to the conserved J-encoded phenylalanine. In an earlier analysis of 550 to 650 of the donors, sequences lacking an unambiguous match to a single V gene segment were excluded. An earlier analysis of a few hundred of the donors called V segments functional above 56.7% productive rearrangements and segregating when the between-donor standard deviation exceeded 5%. A statistical classification framework was developed to diagnose cytomegalovirus status using the catalog of TCR beta chain sequences. V and J gene assignment, in a later analysis, came from comparing TCR nucleotide sequences with IMGT/GENE-DB human TR gene sequences. The TCRdist pipeline was used in a later analysis to assign CDR3 sequences and most-parsimonious VDJ recombination scenarios. A later analysis defined each TCR beta chain by its CDR3 amino acid sequence plus V-gene family, and excluded reads lacking a unique V-gene family. A later analysis removed 592 highly shared, low-generation-probability nucleotide sequences to deal with suspected cross-contamination and a sequencing artifact. In a later analysis, a clonal expansion index for each public chain was calculated from normalized within-repertoire ranks of inferred template counts. In a later analysis, generation probabilities were computed using a VDJ recombination model fitted to out-of-frame rearrangements, and the results were checked against IGoR. In a later analysis, TCR-TCR, TCR-HLA and TCR-CMV co-occurrence was scored with hypergeometric tests, and a repertoire-size bias correction was applied to TCR pairs. False discovery rates were estimated in a later analysis by permuting HLA or CMV assignments 20 times. In a later analysis, co-occurring TCRs were grouped with DBSCAN, and TCRdist sequence similarity was added when clustering was performed within HLA-allele-positive subsets. Repertoires with fewer than 30,000 or more than 120,000 public chains, plus five repertoires with anomalous nucleotide sharing, were excluded from co-occurrence clustering. Held by TCRdb, this immuneACCESS table contains in-frame sequences only and omits some clones. Under half of the omission traces to an unresolved V gene where checked; the cause of the rest is unknown. V, J and clone size were drawn from that table, and D and trimming were deduced from the DNA. The sample table holds 150,000 to 200,000 clones, of which 79% were seen once. The ten largest account for over 2% of the sample.

Concerning this clone: The specificity of this receptor is unknown. Nothing much larger sits one base from this clone, and base qualities are not available.

In total, approximately 610 healthy bone marrow donors made up the cohort. At the time of sampling, all cohort members were nominally healthy, though unrecorded immune exposures were likely present. The donor was CMV seronegative and belonged to the group of over 350 seronegative cohort members. A peripheral blood sample was provided by each donor, and peripheral blood mononuclear cells were used for TCR beta sequencing. Genomic DNA extraction from the blood cell samples was performed with the Qiagen DNeasy Blood Extraction Kit. Sequenced input: PBMCs. The receptor comes from a woman between 50 and 59 years old in good health and CMV-seronegative.

CDR3 reads: CASSLSPSGGFYNEQFF. Here is the DNA: TGTGCCAGCAGCTTATCTCCCAGCGGGGGGTTCTACAATGAGCAGTTCTTC. The chain links TRBV7-2 with TRBJ2-1, with 9 central nucleotides matching TRBD2. Trimming accounts for 2 bases at V and 3 bases at J, while the number of junction bases matched to no gene is 8. Including the terminal cysteine and phenylalanine, the CDR3 comprises 17 residues. Just the 51-base CDR3 DNA is kept, in frame starting at base 1. CDR1 and CDR2, per the germline V gene, are SGHTA and FQGNSA.